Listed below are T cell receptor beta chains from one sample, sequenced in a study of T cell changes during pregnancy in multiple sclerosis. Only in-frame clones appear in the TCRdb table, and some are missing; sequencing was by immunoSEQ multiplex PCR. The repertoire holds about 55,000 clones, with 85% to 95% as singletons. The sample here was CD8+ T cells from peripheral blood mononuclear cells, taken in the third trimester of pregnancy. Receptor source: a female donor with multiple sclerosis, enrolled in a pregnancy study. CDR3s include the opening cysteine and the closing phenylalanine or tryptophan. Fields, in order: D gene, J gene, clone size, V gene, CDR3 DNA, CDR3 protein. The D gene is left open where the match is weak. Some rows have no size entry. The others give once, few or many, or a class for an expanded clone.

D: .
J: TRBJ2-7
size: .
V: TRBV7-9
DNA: TGTGCCAGCAGCGGGGAGGGACATAACTACGAGCAGTACTTC
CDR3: CASSGEGHNYEQYF

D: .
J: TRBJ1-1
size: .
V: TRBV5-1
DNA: TGCGCCAGCAGCCCCCAGGGAAACCCCATCAGGAACACTGAAGCTTTCTTT
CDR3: CASSPQGNPIRNTEAFF

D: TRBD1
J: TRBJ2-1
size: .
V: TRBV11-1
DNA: TGTGCCAGCAGCTACAGGGGTAATGAGCAGTTCTTC
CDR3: CASSYRGNEQFF

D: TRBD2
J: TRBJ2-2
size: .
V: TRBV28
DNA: TGTGCCAGCAGTCCCCCTCAGGCGGGAGTTACCGGGGAGCTGTTTTTT
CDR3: CASSPPQAGVTGELFF

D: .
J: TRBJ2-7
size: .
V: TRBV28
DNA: TGTGCCAGCAGTGTTACGGGGACTGCCTACGAGCAGTACTTC
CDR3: CASSVTGTAYEQYF

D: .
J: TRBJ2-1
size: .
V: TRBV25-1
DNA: TGTGCCAGCGTTGGGACTTACAATGAGCAGTTCTTC
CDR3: CASVGTYNEQFF

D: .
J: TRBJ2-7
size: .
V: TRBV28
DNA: TGTGCCAGCAGTACAGGGTCCGCGTCCTACGAGCAGTACTTC
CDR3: CASSTGSASYEQYF

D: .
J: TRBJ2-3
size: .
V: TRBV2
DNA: TGTGCCAGCAGTGAAAACCAGGACACAGATACGCAGTATTTT
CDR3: CASSENQDTDTQYF

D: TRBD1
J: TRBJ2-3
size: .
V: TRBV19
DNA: TGTGCCAGTAGTTGGGACAGAGATACGCAGTATTTT
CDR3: CASSWDRDTQYF

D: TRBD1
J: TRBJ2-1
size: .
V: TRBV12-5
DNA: TGTGCTAGTGGGACTGGGACAGCGCCGGAGCAGTTCTTC
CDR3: CASGTGTAPEQFF

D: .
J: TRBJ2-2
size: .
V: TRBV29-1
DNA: TGCAGCGTTGGCGCAGGGCAGGCCGGGGAGCTGTTTTTT
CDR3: CSVGAGQAGELFF

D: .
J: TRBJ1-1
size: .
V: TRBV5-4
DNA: TGTGCCAGCAGACTAATGGGAGGGGAGTTTGAAGCTTTCTTT
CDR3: CASRLMGGEFEAFF

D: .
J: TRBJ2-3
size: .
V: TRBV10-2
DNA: TGCGCCAGCAGCCAGGGAACCCTCACAGATACGCAGTATTTT
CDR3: CASSQGTLTDTQYF

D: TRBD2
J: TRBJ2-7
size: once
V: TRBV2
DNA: TGTGCCAGCAGTGAATGGACTAGCCCCTACGAGCAGTACTTC
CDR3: CASSEWTSPYEQYF

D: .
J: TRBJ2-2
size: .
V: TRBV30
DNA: TGTGCCTGGAGTGTACGGTGGACATCTTCAATTAACACCGGGGAGCTGTTTTTT
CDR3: CAWSVRWTSSINTGELFF

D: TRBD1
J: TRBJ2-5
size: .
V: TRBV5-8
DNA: TGTGCCAGCAGCTTCGGTACAGGGGGCCAAGAGACCCAGTACTTC
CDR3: CASSFGTGGQETQYF

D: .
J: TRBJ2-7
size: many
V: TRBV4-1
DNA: TGCGCCAGCAGCCAGGACTACAGAGCCTCCTACGAGCAGTACTTC
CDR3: CASSQDYRASYEQYF

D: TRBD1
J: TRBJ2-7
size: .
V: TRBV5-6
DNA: TGTGCCAGCAGCTTTGGGACAGGGGGTTACGAGCAGTACTTC
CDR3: CASSFGTGGYEQYF

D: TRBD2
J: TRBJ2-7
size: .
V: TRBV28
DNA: TGTGCCAGCAGTTTCGCGGGAGGGCCGGGGGAGCAGTACTTC
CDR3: CASSFAGGPGEQYF

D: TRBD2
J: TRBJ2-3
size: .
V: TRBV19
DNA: TGTGCCAGTAGTATGGTGGGAGGGCCGGATACGCAGTATTTT
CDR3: CASSMVGGPDTQYF

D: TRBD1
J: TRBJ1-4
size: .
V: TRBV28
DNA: TGTGCCAGCAGTTCGACAGGGTTTTTGGATGAAAAACTGTTTTTT
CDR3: CASSSTGFLDEKLFF

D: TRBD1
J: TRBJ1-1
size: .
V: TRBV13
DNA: TGTGCCAGCAGCTCGTCGGACAGGGTAGGGACTGAAGCTTTCTTT
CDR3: CASSSSDRVGTEAFF

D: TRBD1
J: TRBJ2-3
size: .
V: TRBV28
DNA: TGTGCCAGCAGTTTCTCGGGACAGACTCACACAGATACGCAGTATTTT
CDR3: CASSFSGQTHTDTQYF

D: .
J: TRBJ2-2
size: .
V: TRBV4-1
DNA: TGCGCCAGCAGCCCGATTCGGGAGTATGGGGACACCGGGGAGCTGTTTTTT
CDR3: CASSPIREYGDTGELFF

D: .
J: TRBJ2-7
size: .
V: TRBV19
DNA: TGTGCCAGTAGTATAGACCTAGTAGGCGAGCAGTACTTC
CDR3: CASSIDLVGEQYF

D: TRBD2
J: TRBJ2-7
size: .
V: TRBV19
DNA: TGTGCCAGTAGTATTTATCCTAGCGGGAGGTCATACGAGCAGTACTTC
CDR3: CASSIYPSGRSYEQYF

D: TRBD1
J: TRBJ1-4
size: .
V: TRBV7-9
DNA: TGTGCCAGCAGCTTAGCGCGGGGGACAGGGGTCACTAATGAAAAACTGTTTTTT
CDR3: CASSLARGTGVTNEKLFF

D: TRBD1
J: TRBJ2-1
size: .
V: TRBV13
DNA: TGTGCCAGCAGCGCCCAGGGACAGAGCTCCTACAATGAGCAGTTCTTC
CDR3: CASSAQGQSSYNEQFF

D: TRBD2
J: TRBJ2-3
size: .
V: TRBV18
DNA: TGTGCCAGCTCACCACCCCTAGCGGGAGTGTCAGATACGCAGTATTTT
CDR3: CASSPPLAGVSDTQYF

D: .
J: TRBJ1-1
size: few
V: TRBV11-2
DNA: TGTGCCAGCAGCTTAGATGTGGGGGGGCACACTGAAGCTTTCTTT
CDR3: CASSLDVGGHTEAFF

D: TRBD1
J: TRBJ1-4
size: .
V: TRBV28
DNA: TGTGCCAGCAGTTTCCGGGACAGGGATAATGAAAAACTGTTTTTT
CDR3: CASSFRDRDNEKLFF

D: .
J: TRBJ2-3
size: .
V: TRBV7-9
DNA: TGTGCCAGCAGTCTCCATGAGGGGGGGGATACGCAGTATTTT
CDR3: CASSLHEGGDTQYF

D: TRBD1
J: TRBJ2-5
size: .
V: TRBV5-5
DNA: TGTGCCAGCAGCCAAGCGACAGGGGCGGGGGAGACCCAGTACTTC
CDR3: CASSQATGAGETQYF

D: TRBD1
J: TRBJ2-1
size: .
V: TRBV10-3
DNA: TGTGCCATCAGCGGGACAGGGGATACCTCCATGGGCTCCTACAATGAGCAGTTCTTC
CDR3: CAISGTGDTSMGSYNEQFF

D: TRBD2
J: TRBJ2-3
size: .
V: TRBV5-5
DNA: TGTGCCAGCAGCTCCCAAGGACTAGCGGGCTTCACAGATACGCAGTATTTT
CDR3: CASSSQGLAGFTDTQYF

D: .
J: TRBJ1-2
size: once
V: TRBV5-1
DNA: TGCGCCAGCAGCCCCTGGGGAGGGGAGGATGGCTACACCTTC
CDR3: CASSPWGGEDGYTF

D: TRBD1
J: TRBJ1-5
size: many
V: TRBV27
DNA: TGTGCCAGCAGCCAGACCACAGGGGGCAATCAGCCCCAGCATTTT
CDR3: CASSQTTGGNQPQHF

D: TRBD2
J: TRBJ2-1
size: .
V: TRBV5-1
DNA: TGCGCCAGCATGGGGCGGGGACTAGCGGGCGAGAATGAGCAGTTCTTC
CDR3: CASMGRGLAGENEQFF

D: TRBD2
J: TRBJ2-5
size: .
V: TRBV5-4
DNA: TGTGCCAGCAGCTCAGGACTAGCGGGAGTTGAGACCCAGTACTTC
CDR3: CASSSGLAGVETQYF

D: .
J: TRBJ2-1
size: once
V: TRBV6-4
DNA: TGTGCCAGCAGTGATGACCCTAGGACAGATGAGCAGTTCTTC
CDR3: CASSDDPRTDEQFF

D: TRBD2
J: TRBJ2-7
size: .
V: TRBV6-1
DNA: TGTGCCAGCAGTCTCCGGACTAGCCGGTACGAGCAGTACTTC
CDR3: CASSLRTSRYEQYF

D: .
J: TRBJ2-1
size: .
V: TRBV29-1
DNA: TGCAGCGTTGGTACAGAACAGTTCTTC
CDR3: CSVGTEQFF

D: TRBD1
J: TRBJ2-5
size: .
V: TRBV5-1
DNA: TGCGCCAGCAGCTTCGGAACAGGGGGAATCCGAGAGACCCAGTACTTC
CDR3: CASSFGTGGIRETQYF

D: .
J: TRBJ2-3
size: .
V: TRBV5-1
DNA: TGCGCCAGCAGCTTGTCTGAGGGCGCAGATACGCAGTATTTT
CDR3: CASSLSEGADTQYF

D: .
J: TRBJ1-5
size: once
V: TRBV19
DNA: TGTGCCAGTACTCTCCACCCAGGAAGTGAGCCCCAGCATTTT
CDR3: CASTLHPGSEPQHF

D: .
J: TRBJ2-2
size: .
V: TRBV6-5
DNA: TGTGCCAGCAGTTACTCGGACTCCGGGGAGCTGTTTTTT
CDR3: CASSYSDSGELFF

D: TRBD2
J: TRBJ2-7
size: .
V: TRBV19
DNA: TGTGCCAGTAGTATGAAGCTAGCGGGAGGCCCCCCTTCATACGAGCAGTACTTC
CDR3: CASSMKLAGGPPSYEQYF

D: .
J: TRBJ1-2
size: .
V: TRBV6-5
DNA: TGTGCCAGCAGTTACTCAGAGGGATGGTCTGGCTACACCTTC
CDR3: CASSYSEGWSGYTF

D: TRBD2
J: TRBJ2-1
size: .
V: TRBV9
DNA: TGTGCCAGCAGCGTAGGGGCGGGAGTTGGTTACAATGAGCAGTTCTTC
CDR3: CASSVGAGVGYNEQFF

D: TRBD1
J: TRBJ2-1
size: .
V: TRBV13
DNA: TGTGCCAGCAGCTCCACCGGGCCGTCAGGGGGTGAGCAGTTCTTC
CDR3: CASSSTGPSGGEQFF

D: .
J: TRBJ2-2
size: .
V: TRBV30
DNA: TGTGCCTGGAGTGGTCTTCTGAACACCGGGGAGCTGTTTTTT
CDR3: CAWSGLLNTGELFF

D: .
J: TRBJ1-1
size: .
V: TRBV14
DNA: TGTGCCAGCAGCCGAAACGGGGAGGGCCCGAACACTGAAGCTTTCTTT
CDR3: CASSRNGEGPNTEAFF

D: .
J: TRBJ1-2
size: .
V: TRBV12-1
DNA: TGTGCCAGCAGCTTTGCATGGGACAGGGGTACCTATGGCTACACCTTC
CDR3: CASSFAWDRGTYGYTF